Listed below are T cell receptor beta chains from one sample, sequenced in a study of OX40 agonist ivuxolimab in advanced cancers. TCRdb's table, derived via immunoSEQ multiplex PCR, lists solely in-frame clones and lacks some. Counted here are tens of thousands of clones, about 90% occurring once; the ten biggest clones make up 2.5% to 3%. The sequences come from CD4+ or CD8+ T cells sorted from blood, collected in a trial of the OX40 agonist ivuxolimab. These receptors were collected from an adult with an advanced solid tumor such as melanoma, head and neck, liver or kidney cancer. Each CDR3 is given with its conserved first and last residue. D genes are given only for firm matches. Clone sizes are given selectively: once, few, many, or a class where the clone is expanded.

D	V	size	J	CDR3	DNA
TRBD1	TRBV28	NA	TRBJ1-6	CASSSGQGRNSPLHF	TGTGCCAGCAGTTCCGGACAGGGACGGAATTCACCCCTCCACTTT
TRBD2	TRBV11-2	NA	TRBJ2-1	CASSGIWRESSYNEQFF	TGTGCCAGCAGCGGAATATGGCGGGAGAGTTCCTACAATGAGCAGTTCTTC
TRBD2	TRBV9	NA	TRBJ2-5	CASSATSGRETQYF	TGTGCCAGCAGCGCGACTAGCGGGCGGGAGACCCAGTACTTC
TRBD2	TRBV10-3	NA	TRBJ2-1	CAISVGGSGDAHEQFF	TGTGCCATCAGCGTCGGGGGTAGCGGGGACGCCCATGAGCAGTTCTTC
NA	TRBV11-3	NA	TRBJ2-5	CASSLRGGKETQYF	TGTGCCAGCAGCTTAAGGGGGGGGAAAGAGACCCAGTACTTC
NA	TRBV5-4	NA	TRBJ1-3	CASSPGVSGNTIYF	TGTGCCAGCAGCCCAGGGGTCTCTGGAAACACCATATATTTT
NA	TRBV5-1	NA	TRBJ2-5	CASSLFASSLETQYF	TGCGCCAGCAGCTTGTTTGCGTCTAGCTTAGAGACCCAGTACTTC
NA	TRBV7-9	once	TRBJ2-3	CASSLGWGADTQYF	TGTGCCAGCAGCCTCGGTTGGGGGGCAGATACGCAGTATTTT
TRBD1	TRBV27	NA	TRBJ1-2	CASSPGTGRNYGYTF	TGTGCCAGCAGCCCGGGGACAGGGAGAAACTATGGCTACACCTTC
NA	TRBV6-6	NA	TRBJ1-5	CASSGGGNQPQHF	TGTGCCAGCAGTGGCGGGGGCAATCAGCCCCAGCATTTT
NA	TRBV27	NA	TRBJ2-3	CASSFEATSTDTQYF	TGTGCCAGCAGTTTCGAGGCAACGAGCACAGATACGCAGTATTTT
TRBD1	TRBV6-5	once	TRBJ2-2	CASRSGQGTGELFF	TGTGCCAGCAGATCCGGACAGGGCACCGGGGAGCTGTTTTTT
NA	TRBV29-1	NA	TRBJ2-3	CSLSTGPPRTDTQYF	TGCAGCCTCAGTACAGGGCCCCCTCGCACAGATACGCAGTATTTT
TRBD1	TRBV5-1	NA	TRBJ2-7	CASGTGLLSYEQYF	TGCGCCAGCGGGACAGGCCTCCTCTCCTACGAGCAGTACTTC
NA	TRBV10-1	NA	TRBJ2-5	CASSDGGLQETQYF	TGCGCCAGCAGTGATGGTGGACTTCAAGAGACCCAGTACTTC
TRBD1	TRBV9	NA	TRBJ2-7	CASSVGQGVAYEQYF	TGTGCCAGCAGCGTAGGGCAGGGGGTCGCCTACGAGCAGTACTTC
NA	TRBV7-2	NA	TRBJ2-3	CASSLARGPWADTQYF	TGTGCCAGCAGCTTAGCGAGGGGACCCTGGGCAGATACGCAGTATTTT
NA	TRBV10-3	NA	TRBJ2-1	CAISRKGGGSPSSYNEQFF	TGTGCCATCTCACGAAAAGGGGGCGGGAGCCCGAGCTCCTACAATGAGCAGTTCTTC
NA	TRBV10-1	NA	TRBJ1-3	CASGNSGNTIYF	TGCGCCAGCGGGAACTCTGGAAACACCATATATTTT
TRBD2	TRBV5-1	NA	TRBJ2-2	CASGLAGLGTGELFF	TGCGCCAGCGGACTAGCGGGGTTAGGGACCGGGGAGCTGTTTTTT
NA	TRBV7-9	few	TRBJ2-2	CASSLQADTGELFF	TGTGCCAGCAGCTTGCAGGCCGACACCGGGGAGCTGTTTTTT
TRBD2	TRBV5-1	NA	TRBJ2-1	CASSFGTSGESSYNEQFF	TGCGCCAGCAGCTTCGGGACTAGCGGGGAGAGCTCCTACAATGAGCAGTTCTTC
TRBD1	TRBV6-1	NA	TRBJ2-2	CASRVDRGRTGELFF	TGTGCCAGCAGGGTGGACAGGGGACGGACCGGGGAGCTGTTTTTT
TRBD2	TRBV5-1	NA	TRBJ2-5	CASSPGLAGVKETQYF	TGCGCCAGCAGCCCCGGACTAGCGGGGGTGAAAGAGACCCAGTACTTC
NA	TRBV4-2	NA	TRBJ1-1	CASSQDRGNTEAFF	TGTGCCAGCAGCCAAGATAGGGGAAACACTGAAGCTTTCTTT
TRBD1	TRBV4-1	few	TRBJ1-4	CASSQFGTGPNEKLFF	TGCGCCAGCAGCCAGTTCGGGACAGGTCCTAATGAAAAACTGTTTTTT
NA	TRBV7-7	NA	TRBJ2-7	CASSPGTQYEQYF	TGTGCTAGCAGCCCCGGGACACAATACGAGCAGTACTTC
NA	TRBV6-1	once	TRBJ1-4	CASSGNRAANEKLFF	TGTGCCAGCAGTGGTAACAGGGCGGCTAATGAAAAACTGTTTTTT
NA	TRBV7-8	NA	TRBJ1-4	CASSLGGGQTGEKLFF	TGTGCCAGCAGCTTAGGGGGTGGACAGACGGGGGAAAAACTGTTTTTT
TRBD1	TRBV28	few	TRBJ1-2	CASSWGQINYGYTF	TGTGCCAGCAGTTGGGGACAGATCAACTATGGCTACACCTTC
NA	TRBV2	few	TRBJ2-1	CASSGTTYNEQFF	TGTGCCAGCAGTGGGACTACTTACAATGAGCAGTTCTTC
NA	TRBV13	NA	TRBJ1-2	CASRVGEGRAYHGYTF	TGTGCCAGCAGAGTAGGAGAAGGCAGGGCCTATCATGGCTACACCTTC
TRBD1	TRBV27	NA	TRBJ1-1	CASSLGQGAVGEAFF	TGTGCCAGCAGTTTGGGGCAGGGGGCGGTCGGTGAAGCTTTCTTT
NA	TRBV2	once	TRBJ2-4	CASSQTLGLKNIQYF	TGTGCCAGCAGCCAGACTCTAGGTTTGAAAAACATTCAGTACTTC
TRBD2	TRBV11-3	NA	TRBJ2-7	CASSLVGGRPTYEQYF	TGTGCCAGCAGCTTAGTCGGCGGGAGGCCTACCTACGAGCAGTACTTC
NA	TRBV7-9	NA	TRBJ1-4	CASSFLGGEKLFF	TGTGCCAGCAGCTTTTTGGGGGGTGAAAAACTGTTTTTT
TRBD2	TRBV5-1	NA	TRBJ2-3	CASSLSGGRVDTQYF	TGCGCCAGCAGCTTAAGCGGGGGAAGGGTAGATACGCAGTATTTT
TRBD2	TRBV2	NA	TRBJ2-1	CASSALSGGYNEQFF	TGTGCCAGCAGTGCGCTTAGCGGGGGATACAATGAGCAGTTCTTC